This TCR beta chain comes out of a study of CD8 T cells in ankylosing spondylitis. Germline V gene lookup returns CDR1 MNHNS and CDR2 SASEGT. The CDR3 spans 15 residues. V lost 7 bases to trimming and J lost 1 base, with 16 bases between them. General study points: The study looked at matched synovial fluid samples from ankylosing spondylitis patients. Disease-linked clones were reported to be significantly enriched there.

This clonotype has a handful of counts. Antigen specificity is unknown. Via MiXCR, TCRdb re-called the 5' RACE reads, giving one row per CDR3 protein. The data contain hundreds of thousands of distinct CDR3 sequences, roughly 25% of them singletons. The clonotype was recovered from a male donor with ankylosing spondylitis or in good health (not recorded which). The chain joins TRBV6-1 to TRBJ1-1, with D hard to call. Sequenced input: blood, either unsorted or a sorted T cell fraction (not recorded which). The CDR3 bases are TGTGCCAGCACCCCAAGGTTCGGGCAGAACACTGAAGCTTTCTTT. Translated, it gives CASTPRFGQNTEAFF.